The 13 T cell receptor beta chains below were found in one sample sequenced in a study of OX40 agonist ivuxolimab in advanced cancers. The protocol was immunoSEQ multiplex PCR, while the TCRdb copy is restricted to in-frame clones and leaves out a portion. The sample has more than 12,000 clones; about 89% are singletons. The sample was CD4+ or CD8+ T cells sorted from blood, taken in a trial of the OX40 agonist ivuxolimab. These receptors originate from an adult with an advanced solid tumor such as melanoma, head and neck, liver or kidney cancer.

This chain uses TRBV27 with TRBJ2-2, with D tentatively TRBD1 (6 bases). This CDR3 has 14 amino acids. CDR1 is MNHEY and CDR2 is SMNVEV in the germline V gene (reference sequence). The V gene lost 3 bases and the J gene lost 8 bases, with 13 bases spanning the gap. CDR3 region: CASSFGRGGGELFF. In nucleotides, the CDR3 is TGTGCCAGCAGTTTCGGCAGGGGTGGTGGGGAGCTGTTTTTT.

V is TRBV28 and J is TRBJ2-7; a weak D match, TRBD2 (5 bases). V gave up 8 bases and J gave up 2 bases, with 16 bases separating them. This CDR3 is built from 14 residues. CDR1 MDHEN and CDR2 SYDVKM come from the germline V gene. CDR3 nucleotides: TGTGCCAGCCACGCCCGCGGGTTTACCTACGAGCAGTACTTC. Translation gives CASHARGFTYEQYF.

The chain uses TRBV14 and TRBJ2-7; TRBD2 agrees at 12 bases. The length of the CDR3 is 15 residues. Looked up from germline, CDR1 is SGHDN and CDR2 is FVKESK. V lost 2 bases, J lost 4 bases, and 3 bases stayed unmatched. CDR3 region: CASSQKTSGRYEQYF. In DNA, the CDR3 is TGTGCCAGCAGCCAAAAGACTAGCGGGAGATACGAGCAGTACTTC.

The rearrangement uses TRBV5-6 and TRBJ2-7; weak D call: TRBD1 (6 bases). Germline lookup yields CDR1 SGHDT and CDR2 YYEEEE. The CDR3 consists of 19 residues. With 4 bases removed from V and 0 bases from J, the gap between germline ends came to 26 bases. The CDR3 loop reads CASSQNDLNRVRLSYEQYF. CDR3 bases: TGTGCCAGCAGCCAAAACGACCTTAACAGGGTAAGACTCTCCTACGAGCAGTACTTC.

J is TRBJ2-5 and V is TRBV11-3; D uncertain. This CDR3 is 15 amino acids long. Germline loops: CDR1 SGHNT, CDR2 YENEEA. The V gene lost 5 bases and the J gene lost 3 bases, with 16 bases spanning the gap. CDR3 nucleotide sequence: TGTGCCAGCAGCACCCGGTTCGGACGCGAAGAGACCCAGTACTTC. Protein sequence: CASSTRFGREETQYF.

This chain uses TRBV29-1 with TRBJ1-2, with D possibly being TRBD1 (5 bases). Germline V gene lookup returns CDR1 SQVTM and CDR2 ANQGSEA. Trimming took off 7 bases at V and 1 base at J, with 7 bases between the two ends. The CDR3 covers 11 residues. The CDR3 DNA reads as TGCAGCGCCAGGGATAACTATGGCTACACCTTC. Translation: CSARDNYGYTF.

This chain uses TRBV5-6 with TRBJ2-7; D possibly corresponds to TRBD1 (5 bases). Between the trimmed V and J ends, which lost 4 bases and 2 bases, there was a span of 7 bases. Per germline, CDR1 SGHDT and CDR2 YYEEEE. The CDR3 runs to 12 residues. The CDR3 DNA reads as TGTGCCAGCAGCCAACAGGCCTACGAGCAGTACTTC. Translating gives CASSQQAYEQYF.

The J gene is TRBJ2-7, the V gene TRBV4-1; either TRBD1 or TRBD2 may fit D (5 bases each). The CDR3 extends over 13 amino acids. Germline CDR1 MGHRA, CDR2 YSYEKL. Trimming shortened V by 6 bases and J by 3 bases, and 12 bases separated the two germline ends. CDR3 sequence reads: CASSLGELYEQYF. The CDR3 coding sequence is TGCGCCAGCAGTTTGGGGGAACTCTACGAGCAGTACTTC.

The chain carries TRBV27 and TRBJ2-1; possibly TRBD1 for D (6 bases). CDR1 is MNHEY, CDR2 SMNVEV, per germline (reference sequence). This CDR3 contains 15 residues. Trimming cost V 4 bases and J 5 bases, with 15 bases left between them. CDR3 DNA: TGTGCCAGCAGTTGGGGAAACAGGGATGACAATGAGCAGTTCTTC. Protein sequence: CASSWGNRDDNEQFF.

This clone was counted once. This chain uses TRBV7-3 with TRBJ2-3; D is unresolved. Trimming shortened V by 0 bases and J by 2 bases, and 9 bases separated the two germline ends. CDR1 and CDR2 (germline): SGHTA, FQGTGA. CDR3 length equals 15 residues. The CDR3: CASSLTHDYTDTQYF. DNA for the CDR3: TGTGCCAGCAGCTTAACCCACGATTACACAGATACGCAGTATTTT.

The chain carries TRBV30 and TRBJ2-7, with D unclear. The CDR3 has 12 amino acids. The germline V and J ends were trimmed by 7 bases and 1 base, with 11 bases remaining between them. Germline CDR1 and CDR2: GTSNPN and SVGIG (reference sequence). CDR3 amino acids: CAFRADSYEQYF. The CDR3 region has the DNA TGTGCCTTTAGGGCAGATTCCTACGAGCAGTACTTC.

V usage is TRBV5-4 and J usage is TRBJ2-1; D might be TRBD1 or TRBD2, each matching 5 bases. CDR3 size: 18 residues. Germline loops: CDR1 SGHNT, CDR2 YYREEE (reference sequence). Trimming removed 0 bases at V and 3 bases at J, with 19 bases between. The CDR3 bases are TGTGCCAGCAGCTTGGAGGCCAGGCCAGGGACCAACTACAATGAGCAGTTCTTC. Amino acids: CASSLEARPGTNYNEQFF.

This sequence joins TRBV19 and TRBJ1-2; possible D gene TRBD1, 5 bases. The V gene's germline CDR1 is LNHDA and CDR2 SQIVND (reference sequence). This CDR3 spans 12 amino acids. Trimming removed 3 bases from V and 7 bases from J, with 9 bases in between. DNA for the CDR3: TGTGCCAGTAGTATTGGGAGGGGTGGCTACACCTTC. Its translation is CASSIGRGGYTF.